The present T cell receptor (beta chain) was sequenced within a study of blood T cell repertoires in COVID-19. Study details: In each case, the material was cDNA or gDNA derived from T cells, B-cell-depleted T cells, or PBMCs.

Per the original data handling: By means of reference gene primer amplification, nucleated cell counts were estimated. Using immunoSEQ multiplex PCR, the repertoire was profiled, and TCRdb retains in-frame clones only, with some absent. D and trimming were read from the DNA, whereas the V and J calls and clone size are those reported in that table. The sample contains 90,000 or so clones, approximately 89% of which appear only once. The sequence was collected from a man in his 60s with acute or convalescent COVID-19. The sequencing sample was made of peripheral blood.

In nucleotides, the CDR3 is TGCGCCAGCAGCCCCTCCCTAGTGAACACTGAAGCTTTCTTT. It specifies CASSPSLVNTEAFF. The chain is built from TRBV5-1 and TRBJ1-1; D is unclear. V lost 4 bases, J lost 0 bases, and 10 bases lay in between. Germline V gene data show CDR1 as SGHRS and CDR2 as YFSETQ. The CDR3 sequence is 14 residues long.